One sample yielded the 7 T cell receptor beta chains listed below, sequenced in a study of blood T cell repertoires in COVID-19. The method was immunoSEQ multiplex PCR; TCRdb's version includes in-frame clones alone and lacks a portion of them. Among about 50,000 clones, roughly 90% were seen once, and the ten largest hold around 30%. Input material: peripheral blood. These receptors were collected from a woman older than 75 with acute or convalescent COVID-19.

The rearrangement joins TRBV7-9 to TRBJ1-4; the match to TRBD1 covers 7 bases. The CDR3 sequence is 13 residues long. CDR1 is SEHNR, CDR2 FQNEAQ, per germline (reference sequence). Unmatched junction bases numbered 6, after V lost 5 bases and J lost 9 bases. In DNA form, the CDR3 reads TGTGCCAGCAGCCCACGGACAGGTCAAAAACTGTTTTTT. Translation gives CASSPRTGQKLFF.

Details on this clone: Sequence at one end of the junction differs from germline and may be a read error. V is TRBV19 and J is TRBJ1-5, with a possible D match to TRBD1 (5 bases). The CDR3 runs to 16 residues. CDR1 LNHDA and CDR2 SQIVND come from the germline V gene (reference sequence). Here the CDR3 DNA reads TGTGCCAGTGGTATAGATGGGGGGGGAAGGCGGCAGCCCCAGCATTTT. As protein: CASGIDGGGRRQPQHF.

This sequence joins TRBV23-1 and TRBJ1-5; D remains unclear. TRBV23-1 is marked as an open reading frame, function uncertain. Trimming shortened V by 8 bases and J by 4 bases, and 21 bases separated the two germline ends. The CDR3 loop spans 16 amino acids. CDR3 loop: CASHPPRGAGNQPQHF. The CDR3 DNA reads TGCGCCAGCCATCCCCCCCGGGGAGCTGGGAATCAGCCCCAGCATTTT.

The rearrangement joins TRBV28 to TRBJ2-7, with 10 bases aligning to TRBD1. Per the germline V gene, CDR1 is MDHEN and CDR2 is SYDVKM. The V and J ends lost 6 bases and 0 bases, in that order; junction bases with no gene match: 5. This CDR3 region has 15 residues. CDR3 loop: CASSQGTGDSYEQYV. The CDR3 coding sequence is TGTGCCAGCAGCCAAGGGACAGGGGACTCCTACGAGCAGTACGTC.

The chain combines TRBV19 with TRBJ2-5; TRBD1 matches at 8 bases. The CDR3 length is 15 residues. Germline CDR1 reads LNHDA; CDR2 reads SQIVND (reference sequence). After removal of 1 base from V and 3 bases from J, the junction contained 4 bases not matched to a gene. This chain's CDR3 is CASSIGQGAKETQYF. Here the CDR3 DNA reads TGTGCCAGTAGTATAGGCCAGGGGGCGAAAGAGACCCAGTACTTC.

The chain uses TRBV3-1 (or the pseudogene TRBV3-2) and TRBJ2-1, with 16 bases that match TRBD2. Unmatched junction bases numbered 10, after V lost 4 bases and J lost 10 bases. Germline loops: CDR1 LGHDT, CDR2 YNNKEL (reference sequence). The CDR3 is 17 residues long. The CDR3 protein is CASSPGLAGGTRREQFF. In DNA, the CDR3 is TGTGCCAGCAGCCCGGGACTAGCGGGGGGGACTCGGCGGGAGCAGTTCTTC.

The chain is built from TRBV14 and TRBJ2-7; D gene uncertain. CDR3 length: 11 amino acids. Trimming took off 1 base at V and 6 bases at J, with 4 bases between the two ends. Germline assignment: CDR1 SGHDN and CDR2 FVKESK. CDR3 protein: CASSQGAEQYF. The CDR3 DNA follows: TGTGCCAGCAGCCAAGGGGCCGAGCAGTACTTC.